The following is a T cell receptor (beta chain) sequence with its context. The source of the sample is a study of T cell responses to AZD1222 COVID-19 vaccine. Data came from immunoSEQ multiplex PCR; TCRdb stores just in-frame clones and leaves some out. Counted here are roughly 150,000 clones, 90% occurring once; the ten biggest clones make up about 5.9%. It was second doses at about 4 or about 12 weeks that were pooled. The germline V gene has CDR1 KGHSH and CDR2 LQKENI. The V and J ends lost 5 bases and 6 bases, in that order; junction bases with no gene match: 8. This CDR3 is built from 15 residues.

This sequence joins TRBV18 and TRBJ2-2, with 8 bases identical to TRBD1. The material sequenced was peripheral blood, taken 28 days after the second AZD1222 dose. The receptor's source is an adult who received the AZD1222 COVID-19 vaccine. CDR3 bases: TGTGCCAGCTCATCATCCCGACAGGGGTCCGGGGAGCTGTTTTTT. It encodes CASSSSRQGSGELFF.